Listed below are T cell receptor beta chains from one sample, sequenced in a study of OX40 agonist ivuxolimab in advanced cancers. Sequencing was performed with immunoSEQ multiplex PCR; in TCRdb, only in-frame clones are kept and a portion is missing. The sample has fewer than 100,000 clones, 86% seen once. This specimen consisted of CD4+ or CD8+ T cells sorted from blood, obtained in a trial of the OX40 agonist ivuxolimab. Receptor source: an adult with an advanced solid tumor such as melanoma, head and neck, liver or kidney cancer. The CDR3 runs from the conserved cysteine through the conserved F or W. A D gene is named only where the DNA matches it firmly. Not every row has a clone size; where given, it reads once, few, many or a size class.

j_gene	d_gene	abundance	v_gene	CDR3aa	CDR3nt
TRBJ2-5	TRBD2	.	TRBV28	CASRSGGKLQETQYF	TGTGCCAGCAGGTCCGGGGGGAAACTTCAAGAGACCCAGTACTTC
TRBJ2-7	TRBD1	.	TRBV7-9	CASSVGTGNSYEQYF	TGTGCCAGCAGCGTCGGGACAGGGAACTCCTACGAGCAGTACTTC
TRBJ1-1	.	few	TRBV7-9	CASSPTYNTEAFF	TGTGCCAGCAGCCCCACTTACAACACTGAAGCTTTCTTT
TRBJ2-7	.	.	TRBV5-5	CASSLRAGTSYEQYF	TGTGCCAGCAGCTTGCGGGCAGGGACCTCCTACGAGCAGTACTTC
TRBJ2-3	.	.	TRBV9	CASSVAGAITDTQYF	TGTGCCAGCAGCGTAGCCGGGGCCATCACAGATACGCAGTATTTT
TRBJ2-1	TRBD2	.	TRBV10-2	CASSERGGIQFF	TGCGCCAGCAGTGAGCGGGGGGGCATTCAGTTCTTC
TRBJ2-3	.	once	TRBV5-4	CASSQSEGLGGGALDTQYF	TGTGCCAGCAGCCAGAGCGAAGGCCTCGGGGGCGGGGCCCTAGATACGCAGTATTTT
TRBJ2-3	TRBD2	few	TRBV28	CASRGGVSTDTQYF	TGTGCCAGCCGCGGGGGAGTCAGCACAGATACGCAGTATTTT
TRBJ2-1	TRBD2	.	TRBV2	CASSELGLAGEDEQFF	TGTGCCAGCAGTGAACTGGGACTAGCGGGGGAGGATGAGCAGTTCTTC
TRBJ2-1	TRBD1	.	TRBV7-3	CASSPDREVREQFF	TGTGCCAGCAGCCCGGACAGGGAAGTCCGTGAGCAGTTCTTC
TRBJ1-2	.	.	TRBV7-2	CASSLEPATYSYTF	TGTGCCAGCAGCTTAGAACCCGCTACGTATAGCTACACCTTC
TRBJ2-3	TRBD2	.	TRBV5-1	CASSLAGTGTDTQYF	TGCGCCAGCAGTTTAGCGGGGACCGGCACAGATACGCAGTATTTT
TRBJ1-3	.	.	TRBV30	CASPGAVSGNTIYF	TGTGCCTCGCCCGGGGCAGTCTCTGGAAACACCATATATTTT
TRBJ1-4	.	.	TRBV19	CASGGRGNEKLFF	TGTGCCAGTGGCGGGCGGGGTAATGAAAAACTGTTTTTT
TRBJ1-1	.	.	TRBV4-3	CASSRTDGEAFF	TGCGCCAGCAGCCGGACCGACGGGGAAGCTTTCTTT
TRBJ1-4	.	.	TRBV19	CASSMIGRGLSPNEKLFF	TGTGCCAGTAGTATGATTGGAAGAGGGTTGTCGCCTAATGAAAAACTGTTTTTT
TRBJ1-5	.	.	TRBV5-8	CASSLVNSNQPQHF	TGTGCCAGCAGCCTCGTTAATAGCAATCAGCCCCAGCATTTT
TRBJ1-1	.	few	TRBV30	CAWEGLANTEAFF	TGTGCCTGGGAGGGACTTGCGAACACTGAAGCTTTCTTT
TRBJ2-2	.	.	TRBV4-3	CASSPELGFVGTGELFF	TGCGCCAGCAGCCCGGAGTTGGGGTTCGTGGGCACCGGGGAGCTGTTTTTT
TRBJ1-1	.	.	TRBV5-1	CASSLGGSTEAFF	TGCGCCAGCAGCTTGGGGGGGTCCACTGAAGCTTTCTTT
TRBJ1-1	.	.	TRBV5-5	CASSPGGGYPGTEAFF	TGTGCCAGCAGCCCCGGGGGCGGCTACCCAGGGACTGAAGCTTTCTTT
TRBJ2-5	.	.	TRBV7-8	CASSLGTKETQYF	TGTGCCAGCAGCTTAGGGACCAAAGAGACCCAGTACTTC
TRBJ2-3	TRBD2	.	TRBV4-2	CASSQDPLAGGNTQYF	TGTGCCAGCAGCCAAGATCCACTAGCGGGGGGTAATACGCAGTATTTT
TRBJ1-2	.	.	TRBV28	CATKLSGMIPYGYTF	TGTGCCACCAAGCTATCGGGAATGATCCCTTATGGCTACACCTTC
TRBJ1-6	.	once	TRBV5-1	CASSPGQNSPLHF	TGCGCCAGCAGCCCCGGACAGAATTCACCCCTCCACTTT
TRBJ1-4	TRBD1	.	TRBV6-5	CASSDRGSVEKLFF	TGTGCCAGCAGTGACAGGGGTTCCGTTGAAAAACTGTTTTTT
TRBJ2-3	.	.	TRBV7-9	CASSLDKYPGGLTDTQYF	TGTGCCAGCAGCCTAGATAAGTACCCTGGGGGGCTTACAGATACGCAGTATTTT
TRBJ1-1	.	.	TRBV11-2	CASTIVLNTEAFF	TGTGCCAGCACGATCGTTTTGAACACTGAAGCTTTCTTT
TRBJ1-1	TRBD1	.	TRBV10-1	CASGGFDVDRGSTEAFF	TGCGCCAGCGGGGGGTTTGACGTGGACAGGGGGTCCACTGAAGCTTTCTTT
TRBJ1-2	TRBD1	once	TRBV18	CASSPVPADRVEGYTF	TGTGCCAGCTCACCAGTTCCTGCAGACAGGGTGGAAGGCTACACCTTC
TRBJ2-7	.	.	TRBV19	CASTSAGGVYEQYF	TGTGCCAGTACCTCCGCAGGGGGGGTCTACGAGCAGTACTTC
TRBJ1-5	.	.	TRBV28	CASRPPILGEVEPQHF	TGTGCCAGCAGGCCACCTATCCTAGGGGAAGTGGAGCCCCAGCATTTT
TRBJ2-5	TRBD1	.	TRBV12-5	CASGSGQGYQETQYF	TGTGCTAGTGGTTCAGGACAGGGTTATCAAGAGACCCAGTACTTC
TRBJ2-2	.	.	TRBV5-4	CASSLEQITGELFF	TGTGCCAGCAGCTTGGAACAGATCACCGGGGAGCTGTTTTTT
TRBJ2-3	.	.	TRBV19	CASSLGRGSTDTQYF	TGTGCCAGTAGCTTAGGGCGGGGTAGCACAGATACGCAGTATTTT
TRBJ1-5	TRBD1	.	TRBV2	CASSEHRGKNQPQHF	TGTGCCAGCAGCGAACACAGGGGAAAGAATCAGCCCCAGCATTTT
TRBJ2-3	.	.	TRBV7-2	CASSPTDTQYF	TGTGCCAGCAGCCCCACAGATACGCAGTATTTT
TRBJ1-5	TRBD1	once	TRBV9	CASSVGTGVNSNQPQHF	TGTGCCAGCAGCGTAGGGACAGGGGTAAATAGCAATCAGCCCCAGCATTTT
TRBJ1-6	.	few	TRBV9	CASSVSDVRAPLHF	TGTGCCAGCAGCGTATCCGACGTTAGGGCACCCCTCCACTTT
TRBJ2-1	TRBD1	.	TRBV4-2	CASSQASRGPSEQFF	TGTGCCAGCAGCCAAGCGAGCAGGGGGCCCAGTGAGCAGTTCTTC